This TCR beta chain is from a study of T cells in Graves' hyperthyroidism and ophthalmopathy. TCR beta CDR3 region amplification was performed from RNA transcripts. Using the HTBI primer set, a first-round RT-PCR was run on the TCR CDR3. TCRdb ran MiXCR on the multiplex PCR reads and lists one entry per CDR3 protein. The sample includes about 300,000 distinct CDR3 sequences, about an eighth of them seen just once. This clonotype was observed many times. V lost 5 bases, J lost 4 bases, and 2 bases stayed unmatched. CDR1 is SGHAT and CDR2 is FQNNGV in the germline V gene. This CDR3 has 13 residues. The genes are TRBV11-2 and TRBJ2-5, with 9 bases fitting TRBD2. The source material was blood. The origin of this receptor is a woman in her thirties with Graves' hyperthyroidism that later progressed to Graves' ophthalmopathy. The DNA of the CDR3 is TGTGCCAGCAGCGCGGGACTAGCAGAGACCCAGTACTTC. Translating it yields CASSAGLAETQYF.